This T cell receptor beta chain appears in the sequencing data of a study of T cell responses to AZD1222 COVID-19 vaccine. In the case of this clone: Its antigen is unknown.

Measured with immunoSEQ multiplex PCR; TCRdb has only the in-frame clones, and not every one. The sample carries 150,000 to 200,000 clones, 90% recorded once. Study results and caveats: Without day 14 samples, only post-peak T cell repertoires were studied. In a largely white British group with more females than males, clonal diversity was possibly underestimated.

CDR3 length equals 14 residues. V gave up 9 bases and J gave up 4 bases; unmatched junction bases: 10. Germline values: CDR1 LNHDA, CDR2 SQIVND (reference sequence). This chain joins TRBV19 and TRBJ2-5; 8 nucleotides line up with TRBD1. Here the sequenced sample was peripheral blood, taken on day 0 of AZD1222 vaccination. This receptor was obtained from an adult in good health. In DNA, the CDR3 is TGTGCCAGCAAGAGTGTCACAGGGGGAGAGACCCAGTACTTC. Encoded protein: CASKSVTGGETQYF.